The 22 T cell receptor beta chains given below trace back to one sample, sequenced in a study of beta chain features in type 1 diabetes. Investigators reverse transcribed all isolated RNA, so they sequenced expressed TCRB transcripts. Produced via immunoSEQ multiplex PCR; TCRdb's table is partial and in-frame only. Among about 360,000 clones listed, roughly 12% were seen once. Sample: naive CD4+ T cells from blood. These receptors were taken from a man aged 18-30 years in good health.

The chain couples TRBV5-1 to TRBJ2-2, with D unclear. This CDR3 spans 13 amino acids. Germline V CDR1 and CDR2: SGHRS, YFSETQ. Between the trimmed V and J ends, which lost 1 base and 5 bases, there was a span of 6 bases. The CDR3, as DNA: TGCGCCAGCAGCTTGTCCCCGACCGGGGAGCTGTTTTTT. It translates to CASSLSPTGELFF.

This clone was counted between two and nine times. The J gene is TRBJ2-2, the V gene TRBV19, with a tentative D call TRBD1 (6 bases). CDR3 length: 16 residues. Between the trimmed V and J ends, which lost 1 base and 1 base, there was a span of 10 bases. Germline V gene data show CDR1 as LNHDA and CDR2 as SQIVND (reference sequence). CDR3 protein: CASSIAGTLNTGELFF. CDR3 in DNA: TGTGCCAGTAGTATAGCCGGGACACTGAACACCGGGGAGCTGTTTTTT.

This chain connects TRBV5-4 to TRBJ2-1, with D perhaps TRBD2 (5 bases). Germline V gene data show CDR1 as SGHNT and CDR2 as YYREEE (reference sequence). The CDR3 is 14 residues long. V lost 3 bases to trimming and J lost 0 bases, with 7 bases between them. The CDR3 is CASSSGNSYNEQFF. In DNA, the CDR3 is TGTGCCAGCAGCTCGGGGAACTCCTACAATGAGCAGTTCTTC.

The J gene is TRBJ1-3, the V gene TRBV7-9, with D perhaps matching TRBD1 (5 bases). This CDR3 has 15 residues. Trimming removed 4 bases at V and 0 bases at J, with 10 bases between. Germline-derived CDR1 and CDR2 are SEHNR and FQNEAQ (reference sequence). CDR3 nucleotides: TGTGCCAGCAGCTCGCTGGACATCTCTGGAAACACCATATATTTT. The encoded protein is CASSSLDISGNTIYF.

This clone was seen a handful of times. V gene TRBV2 combines with J gene TRBJ2-3; maybe TRBD1 (5 bases). CDR1 is SNHLY and CDR2 is FYNNEI in the germline V gene. This CDR3 region has 13 residues. V was trimmed by 3 bases and J by 4 bases, leaving 8 bases between them. The CDR3 is CASSDFRADTQYF. The DNA of the CDR3 is TGTGCCAGCAGTGATTTCAGGGCAGATACGCAGTATTTT.

The CDR3 DNA reads TGTGCCAGCAGCTTCAGGGTTACTGAAGCTTTCTTT. Translation gives CASSFRVTEAFF. The rearrangement uses TRBV5-4 and TRBJ1-1, with a tentative D call TRBD1 (5 bases). The length of the CDR3 is 12 residues. Germline assignment: CDR1 SGHNT and CDR2 YYREEE (reference sequence). Trimming removed 2 bases from V and 5 bases from J, with 7 bases in between.

This chain joins TRBV5-5 and TRBJ2-1; 10 bases map to TRBD2. V gave up 1 base and J gave up 8 bases; unmatched junction bases: 9. Per the germline V gene, CDR1 is SGHKS and CDR2 is YYEKEE (reference sequence). The CDR3 totals 16 residues. This CDR3 reads CASSLRASGSRDEQFF. DNA for the CDR3: TGTGCCAGCAGCTTGAGGGCTAGCGGGAGTCGGGATGAGCAGTTCTTC.

This clone was picked up a small number of times. The chain is built from TRBV7-2 and TRBJ1-6; maybe TRBD1 (5 bases). The CDR3 consists of 14 residues. The V end was cut by 3 bases, the J end by 7 bases, with 10 bases between. Germline-derived CDR1 and CDR2 are SGHTA and FQGNSA. The CDR3 reads CASSFRAENSPLHF. The CDR3 region has the DNA TGTGCCAGCAGCTTCAGGGCAGAGAATTCACCCCTCCACTTT.

This sequence joins TRBV7-8 and TRBJ2-3, with 13 bases that match TRBD2. Germline lookup yields CDR1 SGHVS and CDR2 FQNEAQ. The CDR3 has 16 residues. The junction had 7 bases not matched to a gene; V was cut back by 6 bases and J by 4 bases. CDR3: CASRRTSGGRPDTQYF. The DNA of the CDR3 is TGTGCCAGCAGACGGACTAGCGGGGGCAGGCCAGATACGCAGTATTTT.

This clone was recorded a few times. The chain links TRBV6-1 to TRBJ2-3; the match to TRBD1 covers 8 bases. Trimming removed 1 base from V and 3 bases from J; junction bases left unmatched: 9. This CDR3 spans 17 amino acids. Germline-derived CDR1 and CDR2 are MNHNS and SASEGT. The CDR3 loop is CASSEEAGGSGTDTQYF. CDR3 nucleotides: TGTGCCAGCAGTGAAGAGGCAGGGGGCTCCGGGACAGATACGCAGTATTTT.

The genes are TRBV28 and TRBJ2-3, with D unresolved. There are 14 residues in the CDR3. V was clipped by 1 base and J by 4 bases, with 9 bases between them. Germline assignment: CDR1 MDHEN and CDR2 SYDVKM. The CDR3 reads CASSLSPLPDTQYF. CDR3 coding DNA: TGTGCCAGCAGTTTATCTCCCCTTCCAGATACGCAGTATTTT.

This clone has more than one count but fewer than ten. The J gene is TRBJ2-7, the V gene TRBV29-1, with D possibly TRBD1 on 5 matching bases. Trimming stripped 4 bases from V and 0 bases from J, with 13 bases between. The germline V gene encodes CDR1 SQVTM and CDR2 ANQGSEA. The CDR3 is 14 amino acids. CDR3 sequence reads: CSVVGQASSYEQYF. Written as DNA, the CDR3 is TGCAGCGTTGTGGGGCAGGCATCCTCCTACGAGCAGTACTTC.

The chain joins TRBV11-2 to TRBJ1-1; D is unclear. The CDR3 extends over 13 amino acids. Per the germline V gene, CDR1 is SGHAT and CDR2 is FQNNGV. V dropped 2 bases and J dropped 0 bases, with 4 bases sitting between them. This CDR3 is CASSLSMNTEAFF. In nucleotides, the CDR3 is TGTGCCAGCAGCTTAAGCATGAACACTGAAGCTTTCTTT.

This clone has a handful of counts. The identical CDR3 is also encoded by other nucleotide sequences in the sample. V is TRBV10-3 and J is TRBJ2-7; TRBD1 might be the D (5 bases). The V and J ends lost 7 bases and 3 bases respectively, with 7 bases between them. Germline CDR1 reads ENHRY; CDR2 reads SYGVKD. The CDR3 loop spans 11 amino acids. The CDR3 DNA sequence: TGTGCCATCACTGACAGCTACGAGCAGTACTTC. Residues: CAITDSYEQYF.

This clone was seen more than once but under ten times. The CDR3 sequence is CASSKVNRNGYTF. In DNA form, the CDR3 reads TGTGCCAGCAGCAAAGTTAACAGAAATGGCTACACCTTC. This chain connects TRBV21-1 to TRBJ1-2; TRBD1, as called in the table, went unchecked against the DNA. TRBV21-1 is given as a pseudogene. The CDR3 is made up of 13 amino acids.

J is TRBJ2-5 and V is TRBV10-3, with 7 bases aligning to TRBD2. V dropped 6 bases and J dropped 1; count of bases not matched to a gene: 2. This CDR3 contains 13 residues. Germline-derived CDR1 and CDR2 are ENHRY and SYGVKD. This chain's CDR3 is CAIRLARQETQYF. The DNA of the CDR3 is TGTGCCATCAGACTAGCGCGCCAAGAGACCCAGTACTTC.

This clone was seen a handful of times. The rearrangement links TRBV5-1 to TRBJ2-7, with D possibly matching TRBD1 (6 bases). The CDR3 has 14 residues. Germline loops: CDR1 SGHRS, CDR2 YFSETQ. The V end was cut by 0 bases, the J end by 5 bases, with 12 bases between. For the CDR3, the DNA is TGCGCCAGCAGCTTGGGCAGGGGAAGCGACGAGCAGTACTTC. Translated: CASSLGRGSDEQYF.

This clone has more than one count but fewer than ten. The J gene is TRBJ2-5, the V gene TRBV2, with D possibly TRBD1 on 5 matching bases. V was pared by 9 bases and J by 5 bases, with 16 bases between. CDR3 size: 13 residues. In germline, CDR1 is SNHLY, CDR2 FYNNEI. In DNA form, the CDR3 reads TGTGCCAGAGCCCAGGGTTCTAGGGAGACCCAGTACTTC. Its protein is CARAQGSRETQYF. The entire variable domain, with the rest obtained from reference TRBV2 and TRBJ2-5, is as follows: EPEVTQTPSHQVTQMGQEVILRCVPISNHLYFYWYRQILGQKVEFLVSFYNNEISEKSEIFDDQFSVERPDGSNFTLKIRSTKLEDSAMYFCARAQGSRETQYFGPGTRLLVL.

This sequence joins TRBV19 and TRBJ2-7, with 13 bases that match TRBD2. The CDR3 has 14 amino acids. With 5 bases clipped from V and 3 bases from J, the junction kept 1 base outside the gene matches. Germline assignment: CDR1 LNHDA and CDR2 SQIVND (reference sequence). The CDR3 coding sequence is TGTGCCAGTAGTCGGACTAGCGGGAGCTACGAGCAGTACTTC. Its translation is CASSRTSGSYEQYF.

In this sample, this clone turned up a few times. This rearrangement joins TRBV2 to TRBJ2-1; 8 bases agree with TRBD1. The CDR3 extends over 16 amino acids. With V trimmed by 2 bases and J by 3 bases, 6 bases remained unmatched. Germline V gene lookup returns CDR1 SNHLY and CDR2 FYNNEI. CDR3: CASSEQGAANYNEQFF. The CDR3 DNA sequence: TGTGCCAGCAGTGAACAGGGGGCGGCTAACTACAATGAGCAGTTCTTC.

This chain joins TRBV7-3 and TRBJ2-7; 7 bases match TRBD2. This CDR3 spans 15 amino acids. V gave up 2 bases and J gave up 6 bases; unmatched junction bases: 10. In germline, CDR1 is SGHTA, CDR2 FQGTGA. DNA for the CDR3: TGTGCCAGCAGCTTACAAAGTGCGGGAGTACCCGAGCAGTACTTC. The encoded protein is CASSLQSAGVPEQYF.

This clone was seen more than once but under ten times. The V and J genes are TRBV4-2 and TRBJ2-3; 12 bases agree with TRBD2. Losses at the gene ends were 0 bases for V and 4 bases for J; bases not matched to a gene: 5. Per the germline V gene, CDR1 is LGHNA and CDR2 is YNFKEQ. CDR3 size: 17 residues. CDR3 in DNA: TGTGCCAGCAGCCAAGACGGGACTAGCGGGCCGCCAGATACGCAGTATTTT. It translates to CASSQDGTSGPPDTQYF.